The present entry profiles one TCR beta chain with its context. These data come from a study of blood T cell repertoires in COVID-19. On the study more broadly: Sites across the United States, Italy and Spain contributed samples from acute and convalescent COVID-19. The cDNA or gDNA used as material had been derived from T cells, B-cell-depleted T cells, or PBMCs.

In the source study's methods: Amplification from reference gene primers served as the basis for estimated nucleated cell counts. The assay was immunoSEQ multiplex PCR, and TCRdb's table has in-frame clones only and misses some. V and J calls and clone size are copied from that table; D and trimming were computed from the DNA. Here the sample spans some 220,000 clones, 85% being singletons. The CDR3 is 14 residues long. In germline, CDR1 is SEHNR, CDR2 FQNEAQ (reference sequence). V was cut by 3 bases and J by 1 base, with 9 bases left in between. Sequenced: peripheral blood. The clonotype originates from a woman aged 55 to 70 with active or convalescent COVID-19. The chain carries TRBV7-9 and TRBJ1-1; D is perhaps TRBD1 (5 bases). The CDR3 region is CASSFGQGNTEAFF. DNA of the CDR3: TGTGCCAGCAGCTTCGGTCAGGGGAACACTGAAGCTTTCTTT.